The present entry profiles one TCR beta chain with its context. Its cognate antigen is unknown. The ends were cut back, 3 bases at V and 1 base at J, with 6 bases in the middle. The germline CDR1 and CDR2 sequences are MDHEN and SYDVKM. The CDR3 spans 13 residues. This table comes from immunoSEQ multiplex PCR, and its TCRdb copy is limited to in-frame clones, with some not included. This table has around 91,000 clones, approximately 91% appearing once. The data stem from a study of T cell responses to AZD1222 COVID-19 vaccine. Study observations and caveats: Across the whole spike, CD4 TCRs peaked at regions 160-218 and 743-854.

This clonotype was sampled from an adult who received the AZD1222 COVID-19 vaccine. This chain connects TRBV28 to TRBJ1-1; D is unresolved. This material consisted of peripheral blood, taken 28 days after the second AZD1222 dose. The CDR3 DNA reads as TGTGCCAGCAGTTTTAACGAGAACACTGAAGCTTTCTTT. Its translation is CASSFNENTEAFF.